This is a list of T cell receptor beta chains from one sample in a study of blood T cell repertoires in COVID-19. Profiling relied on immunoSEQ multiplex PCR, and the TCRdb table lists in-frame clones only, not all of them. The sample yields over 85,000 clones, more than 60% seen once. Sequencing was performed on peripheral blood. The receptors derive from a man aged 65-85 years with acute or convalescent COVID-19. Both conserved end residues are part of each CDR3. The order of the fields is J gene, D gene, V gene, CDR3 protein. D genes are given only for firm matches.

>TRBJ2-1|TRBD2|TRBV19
CASSSSAGGYNEQFF
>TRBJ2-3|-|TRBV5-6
CASSHYTTDTQYF
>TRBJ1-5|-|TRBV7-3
CASSLGRNQPQHF
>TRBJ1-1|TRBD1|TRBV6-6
CASSSIGQGANTEAFF
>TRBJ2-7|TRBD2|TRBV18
CASSLLAGEGVEQYF
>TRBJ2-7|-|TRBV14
CASSQFNGAYEQYF
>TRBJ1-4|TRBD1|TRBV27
CASSLGTGDEKLFF
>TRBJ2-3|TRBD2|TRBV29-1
CSAVGLAGRNPDTQYF
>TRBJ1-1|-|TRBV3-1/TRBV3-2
CASSPGLQNTEAFF
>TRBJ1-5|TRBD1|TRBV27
CASSPGQGGYGNQPQHF
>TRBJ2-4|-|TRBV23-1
CASSGVGADSKNIQYF
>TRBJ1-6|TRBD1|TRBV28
CASSLDYGGDRANSPLHF
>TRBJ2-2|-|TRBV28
CASRWASGFAGELFF
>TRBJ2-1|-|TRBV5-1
CASSKTGLEEQFF
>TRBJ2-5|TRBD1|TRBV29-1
CSGTGTGGGETQYF
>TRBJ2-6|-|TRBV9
CASSGSGFSGANVLTF
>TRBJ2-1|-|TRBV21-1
CASSKEGPGTVSYNEQFF
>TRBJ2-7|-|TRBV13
CASSHRSRRVSYEQYF
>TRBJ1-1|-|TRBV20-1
CSASEGGTEAFF
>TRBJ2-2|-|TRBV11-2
CASSKQLGSNTGELFF
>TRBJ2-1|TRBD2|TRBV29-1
CSVESSGRFFSYNEQFF
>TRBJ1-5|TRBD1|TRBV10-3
CATRGTGDNQPQHF
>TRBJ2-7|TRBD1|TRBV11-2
CASSSGQGFREQYF
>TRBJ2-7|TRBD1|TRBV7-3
CASSLTRDSYYEQYF
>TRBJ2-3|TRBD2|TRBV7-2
CASSLASGIVVQYF
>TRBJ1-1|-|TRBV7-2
CASSLAYNTEAFF
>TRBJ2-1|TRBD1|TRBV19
CASSIGTGVINEQFF
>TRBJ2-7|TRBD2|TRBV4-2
CASSQDRLAGVQKYF
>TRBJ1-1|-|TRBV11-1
CASSLDKGREAFF
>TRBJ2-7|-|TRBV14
CASSQDWGAYEQYF
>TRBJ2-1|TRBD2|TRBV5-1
CASSWGNRAGGPLEQFF
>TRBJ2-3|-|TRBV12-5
CASGLSGTDTQYF
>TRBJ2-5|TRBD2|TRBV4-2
CASSQGRLAGGQEETQYF
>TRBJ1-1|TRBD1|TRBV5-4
CASSEGQGMNTEAFF
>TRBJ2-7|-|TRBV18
CASSGPGVYEQYF
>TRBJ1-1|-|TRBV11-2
CASSPTRDTEAFF
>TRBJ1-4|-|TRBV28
CASSLTSHNEKLFF
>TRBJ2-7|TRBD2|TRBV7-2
CASSNQGGGGSRLYEQYF
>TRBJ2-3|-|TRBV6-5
CASSWGRAKKDTQYF